Listed here is a single T cell receptor (beta chain). The deep-level immunoSEQ assay was used. Method: immunoSEQ multiplex PCR; TCRdb's copy keeps in-frame clones and lacks some. Found here are approximately 1,500,000 clones, around 97% of them singletons; the top ten hold roughly 1.2%. The sample originates from a study of shared clonotypes between healthy human individuals. Whole-study context: The plates for each donor numbered three CD4 naive, three CD4 memory, two CD8 naive and one CD8 memory.

The CDR3 totals 15 residues. Trimming took 4 bases from V and 5 from J, leaving 17 bases between them. Germline loops: CDR1 MDHEN, CDR2 SYDVKM. The chain combines TRBV28 with TRBJ1-1; D is unresolved. Sample: naive CD4+ T cells sorted from blood. Subset denoted: CD45RA+ positively selected. This TCR was sampled from a man aged 25 to 40 in good health. The CDR3 DNA reads as TGTGCCAGCAGTTCGACCGGGCCGAGAGGAACTGAAGCTTTCTTT. This sequence encodes CASSSTGPRGTEAFF.